This T cell receptor (beta chain) was sequenced for a study of graft-versus-host responses after intestinal transplantation. Both intraepithelial and lamina propria lymphocytes were released by processing graft tissue. Using immunoSEQ multiplex PCR, the repertoire was profiled, and TCRdb retains in-frame clones only, with some absent. The repertoire holds approximately 14,000 clones, with 55% to 75% as singletons. The sequence came from a human patient who received an intestinal transplant, so some T cells may come from the graft donor. Sequences were derived from ileum tissue, sampled around 720 days after intestinal transplantation.

The CDR3 coding sequence is TGTGCCAGCAGCTCAGATCACAGGGTGTCACCCCTCCACTTT. Translating it yields CASSSDHRVSPLHF. The genes are TRBV7-9 and TRBJ1-6; maybe TRBD1 (6 bases). CDR1 is SEHNR and CDR2 is FQNEAQ in the germline V gene (reference sequence). V was shortened by 4 bases and J by 10 bases, with 14 bases between the two germline ends. This CDR3 is 14 amino acids long.